The 5 T cell receptor beta chains below were found in one sample sequenced in a study of T cell clones after liver transplantation. The data were produced by immunoSEQ multiplex PCR, yet TCRdb's version contains in-frame clones alone and is incomplete. Among 50,000 to 60,000 clones listed, around three quarters were seen once. The sequencing here drew on CD4+ T cells from blood, taken at the approximately 16-month timepoint. The source is a human patient who received a liver transplant. Some of these T cells may belong to the graft donor.

The sample holds a few counts of this clone. The chain is built from TRBV11-3 and TRBJ2-2; a possible D gene is TRBD2 (5 bases). Trimming took off 5 bases at V and 2 bases at J, with 15 bases between the two ends. The CDR3 has 16 amino acids. CDR1 and CDR2 from the germline V gene are SGHNT and YENEEA. The CDR3 loop is CASSKSGSSNTGELFF. CDR3 sequence (DNA): TGTGCCAGCAGCAAATCGGGATCTTCCAACACCGGGGAGCTGTTTTTT. The full variable domain, with the rest looked up from reference TRBV11-3 and TRBJ2-2, is EAGVVQSPRYKIIEKKQPVAFWCNPISGHNTLYWYLQNLGQGPELLIRYENEEAVDDSQLPKDRFSAERLKGVDSTLKIQPAELGDSAVYLCASSKSGSSNTGELFFGEGSRLTVL.

This chain connects TRBV6-5 to TRBJ2-7, with TRBD1 matching 8 bases. The CDR3 consists of 15 residues. The germline CDR1 and CDR2 sequences are MNHEY and SVGAGI. The trim removed 4 bases at V and 1 base at J, leaving 6 bases unmatched. The CDR3 here is CASSFRDRGSYEQYF. The DNA for the CDR3 is TGTGCCAGCAGTTTCCGTGACAGGGGTTCCTACGAGCAGTACTTC.

This chain uses TRBV2 with TRBJ2-3; D may be TRBD1 (5 bases). Germline CDR1 reads SNHLY; CDR2 reads FYNNEI. V lost 5 bases to trimming and J lost 6 bases, with 12 bases between them. The CDR3 runs to 13 residues. Here the CDR3 reads CASSSGPGDTQYF. CDR3 nucleotide sequence: TGTGCCAGCAGTTCAGGGCCCGGCGATACGCAGTATTTT.

This chain connects TRBV10-3 to TRBJ2-3, with 10 bases that match TRBD2. Germline V CDR1 and CDR2: ENHRY, SYGVKD. The junction had 8 bases not matched to a gene; V was cut back by 3 bases and J by 2 bases. The CDR3 runs 17 residues. CDR3 protein: CAISDGSGRADTDTQYF. CDR3 DNA sequence: TGTGCCATCAGTGATGGGAGCGGGAGGGCCGACACAGATACGCAGTATTTT.

As DNA, the CDR3 is TGCGCCAGCAGCTACCAACAGGGGTCGGGTGAAGCTTTCTTT. Its translation is CASSYQQGSGEAFF. J is TRBJ1-1 and V is TRBV5-1, with TRBD1 identical over 7 bases. Looked up from germline, CDR1 is SGHRS and CDR2 is YFSETQ. CDR3 length: 14 residues. The trim removed 3 bases at V and 7 bases at J, leaving 9 bases unmatched.